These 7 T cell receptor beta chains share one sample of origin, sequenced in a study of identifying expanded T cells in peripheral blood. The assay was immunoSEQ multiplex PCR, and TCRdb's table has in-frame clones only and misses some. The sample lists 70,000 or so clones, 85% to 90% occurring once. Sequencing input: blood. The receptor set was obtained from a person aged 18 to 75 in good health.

CDR3: CASSSNTGSLGQYF. The CDR3 region has the DNA TGTGCCAGCAGCTCAAATACAGGGTCGTTAGGGCAGTACTTC. The genes are TRBV11-2 and TRBJ2-7; weak D call: TRBD1 (6 bases). The germline gives CDR1 SGHAT, CDR2 FQNNGV. V lost 4 bases, J lost 9 bases, and 19 bases lay in between. The CDR3 consists of 14 residues.

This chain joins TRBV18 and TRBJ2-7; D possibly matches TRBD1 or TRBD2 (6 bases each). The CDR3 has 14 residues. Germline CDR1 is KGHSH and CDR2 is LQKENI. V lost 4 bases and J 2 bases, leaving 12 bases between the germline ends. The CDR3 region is CASSRGRGAYEQYF. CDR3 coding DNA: TGTGCCAGCTCACGGGGGCGCGGGGCCTACGAGCAGTACTTC.

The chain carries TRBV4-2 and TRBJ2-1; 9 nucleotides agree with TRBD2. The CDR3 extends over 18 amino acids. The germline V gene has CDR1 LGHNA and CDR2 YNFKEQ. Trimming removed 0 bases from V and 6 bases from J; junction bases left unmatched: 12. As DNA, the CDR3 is TGTGCCAGCAGCCAAGAAGGTCCGAGCGGGAGGCTTCTCAATGAGCAGTTCTTC. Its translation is CASSQEGPSGRLLNEQFF.

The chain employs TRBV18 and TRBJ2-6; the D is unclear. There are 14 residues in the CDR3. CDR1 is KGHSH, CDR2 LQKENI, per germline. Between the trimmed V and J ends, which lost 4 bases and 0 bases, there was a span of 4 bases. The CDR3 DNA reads TGTGCCAGCTCACGGGGCTCTGGGGCCAACGTCCTGACTTTC. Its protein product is CASSRGSGANVLTF.

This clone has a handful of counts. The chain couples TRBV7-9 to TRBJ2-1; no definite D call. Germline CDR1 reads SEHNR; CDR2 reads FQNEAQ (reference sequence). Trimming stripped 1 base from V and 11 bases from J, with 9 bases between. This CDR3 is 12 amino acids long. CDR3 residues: CASSLDFGKQFF. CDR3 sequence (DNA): TGTGCCAGCAGCTTAGACTTCGGAAAGCAGTTCTTC.

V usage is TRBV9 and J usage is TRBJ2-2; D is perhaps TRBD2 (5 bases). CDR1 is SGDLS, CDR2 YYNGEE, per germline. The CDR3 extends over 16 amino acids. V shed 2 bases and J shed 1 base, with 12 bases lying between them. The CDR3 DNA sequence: TGTGCCAGCAGCGTTTCTAGCTTACAGAACACCGGGGAGCTGTTTTTT. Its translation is CASSVSSLQNTGELFF.

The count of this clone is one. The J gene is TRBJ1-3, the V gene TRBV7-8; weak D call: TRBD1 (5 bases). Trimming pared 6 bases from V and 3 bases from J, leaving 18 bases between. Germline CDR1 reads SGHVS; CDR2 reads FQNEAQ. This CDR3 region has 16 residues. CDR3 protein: CASSLSSVRGGNTIYF. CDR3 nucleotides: TGTGCCAGCAGTCTTAGTTCCGTTAGGGGTGGAAACACCATATATTTT.